Listed here is a single TCR beta chain. What it recognizes is unknown. Sequencing was limited to surgery cases with top T cell transcript signatures in brain tissue. Pre-surgery treatment included at least one anti-epileptic drug. The table came from immunoSEQ multiplex PCR; TCRdb's copy has only in-frame clones and leaves some out. Here the sample spans under 150,000 clones, roughly 94% being singletons. This sample was taken from a study of brain T cells in children with intractable seizures. Broader study findings: Clones missing pre-surgery may reflect undersampling of that blood sample.

This CDR3 region has 15 residues. The J segment lost 7 bases and the V segment lost 4 bases, leaving 11 bases of the junction unmatched. Germline lookup yields CDR1 SQVTM and CDR2 ANQGSEA. The V call is TRBV29-1, the J call TRBJ2-1, with 9 bases that match TRBD2. The sequences come from peripheral blood, collected at surgery. The receptor was isolated from a boy less than two years old with hemimegalencephaly and intractable seizures. CDR3 bases: TGCAGCGTTGCCTACCTGCGGGAGGGGAGGAATGAGCAGTTCTTC. It encodes CSVAYLREGRNEQFF.